This T cell receptor beta chain was sequenced for a study of blood T cell repertoires in COVID-19. In the study overall: Samples taken during acute and convalescent COVID-19 were collected in the United States, Italy and Spain. PBMCs, B-cell-depleted T cells, or T cells were the source of the cDNA or gDNA that made up the material.

As processed by the authors: Amplifying reference gene primers gave estimates of nucleated cell counts. Method: immunoSEQ multiplex PCR; TCRdb's copy keeps in-frame clones and lacks some. V, J and clone size reflect that table, while D and trimming were determined from the DNA. The sample carries approximately 34,000 clones, 88% recorded once. This CDR3 spans 16 amino acids. With V trimmed by 4 bases and J by 4 bases, 7 bases remained unmatched. Germline V gene sequence: CDR1 SGHRS, CDR2 YFSETQ. Material: peripheral blood. The gene calls are TRBV5-1 and TRBJ2-3; 12 nucleotides match TRBD2. The TCR originated in a human donor in a cohort sampled during active COVID-19. The chain's CDR3 is CASSGASGGAADTQYF. DNA for the CDR3: TGCGCCAGCAGCGGGGCTAGCGGGGGGGCCGCAGATACGCAGTATTTT.